The clone carrying this T cell receptor beta chain was counted ten times or more. Its antigen is currently unknown. This entry is derived from a study of blood T cells in healthy people across ages. In the study overall: Template switching captured about one barcoded beta molecule per two T cells.

Study-wide results and caveats: Strong correlation was found linking TCR beta diversity to naive T cell percentage. As age increased, TCR beta diversity per million T cells fell in a roughly linear fashion.

The length of the CDR3 is 13 residues. The V and J ends lost 3 bases and 6 bases respectively, with 9 bases between them. CDR1 and CDR2 from the germline V gene are SGHVS and FNYEAQ. Then a second PCR, running roughly 6 to 11 cycles, was carried out with a sample-barcoded 5' primer and a J-beta primer mix. At least 3 million CDR3-containing paired-end reads were obtained per sample. MiXCR was run by TCRdb on the 5' RACE reads, yielding one entry per CDR3 protein. Seen here are some 1,500,000 distinct CDR3 sequences, 42% observed once, and the top ten hold over 3.5%. The chain uses TRBV7-6 and TRBJ2-1; D ambiguous. The receptor's source is a woman under 30 in good health. Sequenced material: blood. The chain's CDR3 is CASSFRLGNEQFF. CDR3 DNA: TGTGCCAGCAGCTTCAGACTTGGCAATGAGCAGTTCTTC.